This T cell receptor beta chain was found in a study of T cells in Graves' hyperthyroidism and ophthalmopathy (dated by TCRdb to between 2018 and 2021). Background on the whole study: A discovery cohort of fewer than 110 patients, about 40 with Graves' ophthalmopathy and more than 55 with stable Graves' hyperthyroidism, was used to find distinguishing TCR V-J signatures. The study also compared thyroid tissue and blood T-cell repertoires from roughly six Graves' hyperthyroidism patients. The paper reports TCR Vbeta CDR3 sequencing of some 140 peripheral blood samples: under 45 ophthalmopathy, approximately 74 hyperthyroidism and 17 progressor patients. After sampling, hyperthyroidism patients received methimazole starting at 30 mg daily, and ophthalmopathy patients received high-dose intravenous methylprednisolone. The 100 discovery patients were randomly split 7:3 into training and test sets. Prospective prediction of ophthalmopathy was tested in an independent validation cohort of some 19 hyperthyroidism patients and around 16 patients who later progressed to ophthalmopathy. What the research found in general, with its limitations: Ophthalmopathy was separated from stable hyperthyroidism by a 13 V-J signature model, with 87.88% sensitivity and approximately 81% specificity obtained in cross-validation and 80%/75% obtained in testing. Most expanded thyroid clonotypes (frequency above 0.001) were also detected in blood, a finding suggesting that blood repertoires may reflect thyroid immune responses. Sample size was not statistically predetermined, and blinding of investigators to group allocation was not performed. In validation, the model predicted progression to ophthalmopathy with over 60% sensitivity and less than 80% specificity, a median of 6.5 months before onset.

Stable Graves' hyperthyroidism was defined as the absence of progression to ophthalmopathy over 18 months of follow-up. Hyperthyroidism patients were aged 18 to 65 years and newly diagnosed, with disease duration of less than 2 months. The study excluded patients with uncontrolled infections, other autoimmune diseases, pregnancy or lactation. Clinical symptoms, serum thyroxine and TRAb, thyroid ultrasound, and orbital computed tomography formed the basis for the diagnoses. Total RNA was extracted using Trizol reagent, and RNA quality was assessed on an Agilent 2100 Bioanalyzer. Amplification of TCR beta CDR3 regions was carried out from RNA transcripts. The first round of RT-PCR for the TCR CDR3 was performed with the HTBI primer set and the Qiagen OneStep RT-PCR kit. Libraries were constructed in a second round of multiplex PCR, after which size selection and purification were carried out. The libraries were sequenced on an Illumina HiSeq2000 using paired-end 100 bp reads. Processing in the source paper ran as follows. SOAPnuke was used to process the raw data, with reads discarded if the reads contained adapters or uncalled bases, had a mean Phred below 15, or lacked an exact constant-primer or identifier match. COPE v1.2.5 was used to merge the high-quality paired reads, and each unique nucleotide sequence was defined as a clonotype. Clonotypes were aligned to IMGT TRBV, TRBD and TRBJ reference segments using MiTCR v1.1. The analysis was restricted to V-J combinations with a frequency above 0.0001, which together covered 99% to 99.2% of the repertoires. A TCS score was defined as the ratio of F50 (clonal expansion) to E x V (chaos), with BLOSUM62-based TCRdist applied between CDR3 peptides within each V-J. Welch's t-statistics and random forest reduced roughly 540 V-J features to some 14, which were used in a naive Bayes classifier (R e1071). Through fastp at Q25 and MiXCR, TCRdb rebuilt clones from the public reads, retaining in-frame beta chains. Every entry covers one CDR3 protein and lists the most common genes and DNA from its rows. The V and J calls and clone size are TCRdb's, not the authors'. Here the sample has just over 550,000 distinct CDR3 sequences; about 45% occur a single time. The top ten clones comprise 8.2% of the sample.

The CDR3 runs 15 residues from the cysteine to the phenylalanine. This entry keeps only the CDR3 DNA: 45 bases, framed from base 1. The V end loses 1 base and the J end loses 7 bases, and a stretch of 14 bases separates them. The germline V gene specifies SGHVS as CDR1 and FQNEAQ as CDR2. A word on this clonotype: Its antigen is still unknown. The sample holds no much larger clone one base away, and base qualities are not on file.

The sequence was obtained from a woman between 18 and 29 years old with Graves' hyperthyroidism. Donor details come from another sample of the same person, matched by shared clones. The rearranged chain carries TRBV7-8 and TRBJ1-5, with the D gene not confidently named. The specimen sequenced was peripheral blood or thyroid tissue (not recorded which). CDR3 loop: CASSLGQVAGQPQHF. In nucleotide form, the sequence is TGTGCCAGCAGCTTAGGGCAGGTGGCTGGGCAGCCCCAGCATTTT.